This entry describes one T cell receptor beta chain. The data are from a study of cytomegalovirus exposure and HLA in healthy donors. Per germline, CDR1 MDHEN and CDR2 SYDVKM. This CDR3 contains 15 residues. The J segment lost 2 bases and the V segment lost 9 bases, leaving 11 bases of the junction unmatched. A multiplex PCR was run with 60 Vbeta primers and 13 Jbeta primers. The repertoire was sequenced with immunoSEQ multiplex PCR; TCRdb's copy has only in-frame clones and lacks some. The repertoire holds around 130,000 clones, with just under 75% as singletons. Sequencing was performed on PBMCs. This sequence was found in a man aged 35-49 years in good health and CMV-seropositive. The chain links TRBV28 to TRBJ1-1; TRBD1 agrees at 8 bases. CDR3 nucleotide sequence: TGTGCCAGTCGAGACTCGACAGGGGTAAACACTGAAGCTTTCTTT. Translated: CASRDSTGVNTEAFF.